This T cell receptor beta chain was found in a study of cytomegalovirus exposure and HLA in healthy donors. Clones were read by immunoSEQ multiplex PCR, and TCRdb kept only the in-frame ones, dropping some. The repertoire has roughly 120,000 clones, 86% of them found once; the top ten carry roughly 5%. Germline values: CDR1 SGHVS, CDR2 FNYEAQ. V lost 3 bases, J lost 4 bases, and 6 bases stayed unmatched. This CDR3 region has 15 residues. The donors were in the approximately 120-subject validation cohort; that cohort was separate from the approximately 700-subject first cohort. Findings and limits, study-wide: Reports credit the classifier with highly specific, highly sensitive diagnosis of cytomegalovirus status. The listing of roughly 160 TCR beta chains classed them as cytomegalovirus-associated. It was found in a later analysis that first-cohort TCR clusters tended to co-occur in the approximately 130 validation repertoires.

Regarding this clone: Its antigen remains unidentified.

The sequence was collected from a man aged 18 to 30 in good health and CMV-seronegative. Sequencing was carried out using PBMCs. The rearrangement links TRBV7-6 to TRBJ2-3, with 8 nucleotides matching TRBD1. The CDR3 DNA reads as TGTGCCAGCAGCTTCGACAGGGGATGGGCAGATACGCAGTATTTT. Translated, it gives CASSFDRGWADTQYF.